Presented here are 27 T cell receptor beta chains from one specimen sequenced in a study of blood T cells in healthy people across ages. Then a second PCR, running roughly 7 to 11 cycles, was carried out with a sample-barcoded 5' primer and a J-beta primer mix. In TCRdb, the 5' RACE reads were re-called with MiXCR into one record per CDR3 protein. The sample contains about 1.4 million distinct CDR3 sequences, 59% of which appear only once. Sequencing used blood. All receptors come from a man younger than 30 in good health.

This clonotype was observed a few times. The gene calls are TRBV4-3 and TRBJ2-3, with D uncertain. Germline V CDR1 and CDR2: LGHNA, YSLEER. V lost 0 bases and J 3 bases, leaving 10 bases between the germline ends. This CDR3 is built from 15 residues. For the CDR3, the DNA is TGCGCCAGCAGCCAAGATCCTGGCCCTACAGATACGCAGTATTTT. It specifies CASSQDPGPTDTQYF.

The CDR3 loop reads CSGPVPGEADTQYF. Written as DNA, the CDR3 is TGCAGTGGGCCGGTGCCCGGGGAGGCAGATACGCAGTATTTT. The chain employs TRBV20-1 and TRBJ2-3; TRBD2 might be the D (6 bases). With 7 bases removed from V and 4 bases from J, the gap between germline ends came to 18 bases. CDR1 DFQATT and CDR2 SNEGSKA come from the germline V gene (reference sequence). This CDR3 is 14 amino acids long.

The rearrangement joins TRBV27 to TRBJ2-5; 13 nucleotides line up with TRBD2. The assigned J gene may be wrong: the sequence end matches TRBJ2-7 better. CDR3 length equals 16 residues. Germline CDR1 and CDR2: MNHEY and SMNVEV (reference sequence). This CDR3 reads CASSPRTSGRINEQYF. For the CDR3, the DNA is TGTGCCAGCAGTCCCCGGACTAGCGGGAGAATTAACGAGCAGTACTTC.

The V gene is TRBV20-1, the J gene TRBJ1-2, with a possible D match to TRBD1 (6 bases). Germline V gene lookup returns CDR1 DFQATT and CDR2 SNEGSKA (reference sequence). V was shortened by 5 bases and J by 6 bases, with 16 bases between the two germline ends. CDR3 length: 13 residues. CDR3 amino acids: CSARRQTGHGYTF. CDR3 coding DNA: TGCAGTGCTCGCCGCCAGACAGGTCATGGCTACACCTTC.

CDR3 amino acids: CASSQAMTSGEQETQYF. The DNA of the CDR3 is TGTGCCAGCAGCCAAGCGATGACTAGCGGGGAGCAGGAGACCCAGTACTTC. J is TRBJ2-5 and V is TRBV4-2; 11 nucleotides agree with TRBD2. V shed 1 base and J 5 bases; nucleotides not matched to a gene: 9. The CDR3 spans 17 residues. Looked up from germline, CDR1 is LGHNA and CDR2 is YNFKEQ.

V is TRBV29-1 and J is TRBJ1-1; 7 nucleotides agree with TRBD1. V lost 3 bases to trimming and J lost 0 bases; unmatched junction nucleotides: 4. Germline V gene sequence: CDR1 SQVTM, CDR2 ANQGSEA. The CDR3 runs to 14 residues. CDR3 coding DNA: TGCAGCGTTGACAGGGGACAGATGAACACTGAAGCTTTCTTT. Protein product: CSVDRGQMNTEAFF.

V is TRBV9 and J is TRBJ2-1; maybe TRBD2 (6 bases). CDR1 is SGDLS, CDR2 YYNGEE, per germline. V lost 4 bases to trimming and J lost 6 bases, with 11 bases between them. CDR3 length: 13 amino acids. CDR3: CASSIGTANEQFF. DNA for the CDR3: TGTGCCAGCAGCATAGGGACTGCCAATGAGCAGTTCTTC.

The CDR3 spells CASSTATHAYEQYF. The CDR3 region has the DNA TGTGCCAGCAGTACCGCGACACACGCCTACGAGCAGTACTTC. The chain joins TRBV4-2 to TRBJ2-7; D not resolved. Germline V CDR1 and CDR2: LGHNA, YNFKEQ. The CDR3 covers 14 residues. Trimming stripped 6 bases from V and 2 bases from J, with 14 bases between.

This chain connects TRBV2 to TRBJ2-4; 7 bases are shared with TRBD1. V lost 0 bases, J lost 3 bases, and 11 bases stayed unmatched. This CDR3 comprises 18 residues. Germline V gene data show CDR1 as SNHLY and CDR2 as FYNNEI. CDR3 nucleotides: TGTGCCAGCAGTGAAGCGGGTTTCGCAGGGGGTGACAAAAACATTCAGTACTTC. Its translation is CASSEAGFAGGDKNIQYF.

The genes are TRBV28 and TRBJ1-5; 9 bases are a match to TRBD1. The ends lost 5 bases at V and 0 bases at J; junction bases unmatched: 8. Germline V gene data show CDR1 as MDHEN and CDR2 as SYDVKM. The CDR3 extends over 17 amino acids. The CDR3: CASSPRTGVFSNQPQHF. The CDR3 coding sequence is TGTGCCAGCAGTCCAAGGACAGGGGTGTTTAGCAATCAGCCCCAGCATTTT.

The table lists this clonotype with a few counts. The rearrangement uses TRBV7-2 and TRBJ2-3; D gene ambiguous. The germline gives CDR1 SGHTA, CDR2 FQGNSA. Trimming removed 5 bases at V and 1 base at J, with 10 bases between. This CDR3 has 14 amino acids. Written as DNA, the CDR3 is TGTGCCAGCAGCCCCAGGTCAGGCACAGATACGCAGTATTTT. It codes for CASSPRSGTDTQYF.

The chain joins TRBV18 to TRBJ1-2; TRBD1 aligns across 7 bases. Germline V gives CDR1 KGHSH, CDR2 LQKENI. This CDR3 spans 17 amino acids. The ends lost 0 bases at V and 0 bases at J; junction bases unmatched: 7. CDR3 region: CASSPPRDSEANYGYTF. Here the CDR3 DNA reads TGTGCCAGCTCACCACCCCGGGACAGCGAAGCTAACTATGGCTACACCTTC.

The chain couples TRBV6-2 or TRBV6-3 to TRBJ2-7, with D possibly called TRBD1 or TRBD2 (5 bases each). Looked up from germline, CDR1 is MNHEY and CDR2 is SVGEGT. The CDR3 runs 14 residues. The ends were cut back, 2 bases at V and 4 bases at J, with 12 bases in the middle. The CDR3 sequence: CASSYERGLYEQYF. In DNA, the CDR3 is TGTGCCAGCAGTTACGAGAGGGGCCTATACGAGCAGTACTTC.

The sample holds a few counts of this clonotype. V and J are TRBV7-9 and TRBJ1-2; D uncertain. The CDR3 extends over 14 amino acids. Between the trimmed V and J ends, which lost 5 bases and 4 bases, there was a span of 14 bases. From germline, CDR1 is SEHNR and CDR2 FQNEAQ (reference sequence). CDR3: CASSPRHDSYGYTF. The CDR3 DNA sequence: TGTGCCAGCAGCCCCCGGCACGACTCCTATGGCTACACCTTC.

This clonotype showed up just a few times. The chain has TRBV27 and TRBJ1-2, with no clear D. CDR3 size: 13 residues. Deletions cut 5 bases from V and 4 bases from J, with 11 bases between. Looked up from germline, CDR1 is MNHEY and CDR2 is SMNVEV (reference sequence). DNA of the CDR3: TGTGCCAGCAGTAAGAGGGAGAGCTATGGCTACACCTTC. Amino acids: CASSKRESYGYTF.

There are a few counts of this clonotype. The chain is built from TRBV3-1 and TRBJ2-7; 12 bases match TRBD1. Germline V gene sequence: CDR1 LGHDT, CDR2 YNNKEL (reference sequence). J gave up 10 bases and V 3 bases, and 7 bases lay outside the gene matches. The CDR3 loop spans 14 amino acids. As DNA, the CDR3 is TGTGCCAGCAGCCAGGGACAGGGGGCACAACCTCAGTACTTC. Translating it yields CASSQGQGAQPQYF.

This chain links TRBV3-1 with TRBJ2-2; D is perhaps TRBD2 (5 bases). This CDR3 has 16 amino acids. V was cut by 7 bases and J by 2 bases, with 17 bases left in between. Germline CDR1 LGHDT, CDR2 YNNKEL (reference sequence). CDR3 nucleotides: TGTGCCAGCACCTCACGCCGGGGAGCAAACACCGGGGAGCTGTTTTTT. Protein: CASTSRRGANTGELFF.

Here the CDR3 reads CASSDPQTINTEAFF. CDR3 nucleotide sequence: TGTGCCAGCAGTGACCCTCAGACTATTAACACTGAAGCTTTCTTT. The chain combines TRBV6-5 with TRBJ1-1; D not certain. The V end lost 5 bases, the J end lost 2 bases, and 15 bases lay between the germline ends. This CDR3 has 15 amino acids. The V gene's germline CDR1 is MNHEY and CDR2 SVGAGI.

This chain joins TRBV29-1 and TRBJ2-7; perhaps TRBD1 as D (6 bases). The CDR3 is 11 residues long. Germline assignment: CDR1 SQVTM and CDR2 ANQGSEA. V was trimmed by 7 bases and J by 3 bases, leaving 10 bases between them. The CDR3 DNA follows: TGCAGCGCAGGACAGAACTACGAGCAGTACTTC. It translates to CSAGQNYEQYF.

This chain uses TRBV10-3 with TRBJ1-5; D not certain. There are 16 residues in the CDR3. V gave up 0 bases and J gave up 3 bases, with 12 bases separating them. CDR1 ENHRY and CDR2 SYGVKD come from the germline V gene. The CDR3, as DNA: TGTGCCATCAGTGAGTCGCCGTGGCAGCTCAATCAGCCCCAGCATTTT. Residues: CAISESPWQLNQPQHF.

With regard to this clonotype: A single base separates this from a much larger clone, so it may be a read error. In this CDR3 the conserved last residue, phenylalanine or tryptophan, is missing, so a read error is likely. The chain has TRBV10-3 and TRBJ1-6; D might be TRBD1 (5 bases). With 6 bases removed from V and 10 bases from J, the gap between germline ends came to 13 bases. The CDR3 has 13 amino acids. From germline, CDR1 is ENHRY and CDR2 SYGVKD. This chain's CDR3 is CAIRAGNDSPLHS. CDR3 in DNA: TGTGCCATCAGAGCAGGGAATGACTCACCCCTCCACTCT.

The chain's CDR3 is CASSEWRGSGMTDYTDTQYF. The CDR3 nucleotides are TGTGCCAGCAGTGAATGGCGGGGAAGCGGGATGACCGATTACACAGATACGCAGTATTTT. The chain carries TRBV25-1 and TRBJ2-3, with TRBD2 matching 7 bases. Germline values: CDR1 MGHDK, CDR2 SYGVNS. The CDR3 has 20 residues. J lost 2 bases, V lost 1 base, and 18 bases had no gene match.

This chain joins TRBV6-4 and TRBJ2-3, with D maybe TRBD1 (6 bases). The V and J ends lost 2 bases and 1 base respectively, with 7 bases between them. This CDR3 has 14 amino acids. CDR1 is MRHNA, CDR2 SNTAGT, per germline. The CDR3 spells CASSDNRGTDTQYF. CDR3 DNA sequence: TGTGCCAGCAGTGACAACAGGGGCACAGATACGCAGTATTTT.

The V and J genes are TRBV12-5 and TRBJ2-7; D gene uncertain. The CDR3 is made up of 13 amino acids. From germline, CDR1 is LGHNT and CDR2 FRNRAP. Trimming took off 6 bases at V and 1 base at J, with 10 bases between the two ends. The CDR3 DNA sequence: TGTGCTAGTGGGCCTCAATTGTCCTACGAGCAGTACTTC. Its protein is CASGPQLSYEQYF. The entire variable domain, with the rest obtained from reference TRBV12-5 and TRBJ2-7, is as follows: DARVTQTPRHKVTEMGQEVTMRCQPILGHNTVFWYRQTMMQGLELLAYFRNRAPLDDSGMPKDRFSAEMPDATLATLKIQPSEPRDSAVYFCASGPQLSYEQYFGPGTRLTVT.

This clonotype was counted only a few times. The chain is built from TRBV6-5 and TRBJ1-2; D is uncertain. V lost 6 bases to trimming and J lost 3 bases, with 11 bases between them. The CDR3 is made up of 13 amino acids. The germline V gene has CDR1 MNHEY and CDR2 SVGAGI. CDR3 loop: CASSLDGYYGYTF. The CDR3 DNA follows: TGTGCCAGCAGCCTAGACGGCTACTATGGCTACACCTTC.

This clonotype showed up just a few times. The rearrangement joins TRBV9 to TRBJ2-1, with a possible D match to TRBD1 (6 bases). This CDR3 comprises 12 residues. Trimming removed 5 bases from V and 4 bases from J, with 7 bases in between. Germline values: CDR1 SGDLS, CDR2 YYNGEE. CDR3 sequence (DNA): TGTGCCAGCAGGGGACAATACAATGAGCAGTTCTTC. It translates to CASRGQYNEQFF.

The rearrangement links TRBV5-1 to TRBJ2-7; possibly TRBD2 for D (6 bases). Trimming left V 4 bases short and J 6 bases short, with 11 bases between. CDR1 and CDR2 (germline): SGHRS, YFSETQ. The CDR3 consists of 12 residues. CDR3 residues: CASSGTSFEQYF. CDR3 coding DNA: TGCGCCAGCAGCGGCACTAGCTTCGAGCAGTACTTC.